The next 8 T cell receptor beta chains were all read from a single sample in a study of T-cell memory formation after mild COVID-19. MiXCR, run by TCRdb on the 5' RACE reads, gives a single entry per CDR3 protein. In the table there are about 290,000 distinct CDR3 sequences, more than 15% of which are singletons. Input material: PBMCs or a T cell subset sorted from them (not recorded which). These receptors originate from a man between 18 and 29 years old who had mild COVID-19 (a few samples of this study predate the infection). Cell type and time point are not known.

There are a few counts of this clonotype. The chain joins TRBV5-1 to TRBJ2-3, with 7 bases that match TRBD1. In germline, CDR1 is SGHRS, CDR2 YFSETQ. Trimming at V came to 7 bases and at J to 0 bases, leaving 8 bases not matched to a gene. The CDR3 is made up of 15 amino acids. CDR3: CASQNRGSSTDTQYF. The CDR3 DNA sequence: TGCGCCAGCCAAAACAGGGGTTCTAGCACAGATACGCAGTATTTT.

This clonotype was seen ten or more times. This chain uses TRBV30 with TRBJ2-3, with TRBD1 as a possible D gene (6 bases). This CDR3 comprises 11 residues. The ends were cut back, 4 bases at V and 6 bases at J, with 8 bases in the middle. Germline assignment: CDR1 GTSNPN and CDR2 SVGIG (reference sequence). This CDR3 reads CAWNRADTQYF. The CDR3 nucleotides are TGTGCCTGGAACAGGGCGGATACGCAGTATTTT.

The rearrangement uses TRBV6-6 and TRBJ1-6; perhaps TRBD1 as D (6 bases). The CDR3 consists of 15 residues. Germline CDR1 is MNHNY and CDR2 is SVGAGI (reference sequence). Trimming pared 3 bases from V and 8 bases from J, leaving 14 bases between. DNA for the CDR3: TGTGCCAGCAGTTATCAGGGGAGGCCGGATTCACCCCTCCACTTT. Translation gives CASSYQGRPDSPLHF.

The rearrangement uses TRBV5-1 and TRBJ1-2; D not resolved. The V end was cut by 0 bases, the J end by 3 bases, with 9 bases between. The CDR3 loop spans 14 amino acids. Germline assignment: CDR1 SGHRS and CDR2 YFSETQ. The CDR3 bases are TGCGCCAGCAGCTTGGTGGCGGTCGACTATGGCTACACCTTC. Protein: CASSLVAVDYGYTF.

The chain is built from TRBV19 and TRBJ2-1; D possibly corresponds to TRBD2 (5 bases). The CDR3 is made up of 15 amino acids. The V end lost 5 bases, the J end lost 7 bases, and 18 bases lay between the germline ends. The germline gives CDR1 LNHDA, CDR2 SQIVND (reference sequence). The CDR3 coding sequence is TGTGCCAGTAGTCCCGGTAGTAGCGTTGTGAATGAGCAGTTCTTC. Its protein product is CASSPGSSVVNEQFF.

This chain joins TRBV10-3 and TRBJ1-6; a weak D match, TRBD1 (5 bases). Between the trimmed V and J ends, which lost 10 bases and 9 bases, there was a span of 22 bases. Germline CDR1 reads ENHRY; CDR2 reads SYGVKD. The CDR3 consists of 15 residues. CDR3 sequence (DNA): TGTGCCACGCTGCAAGCGGGGCCGAGAGGTTCACCCCTCCACTTT. This translates into CATLQAGPRGSPLHF.

This clonotype was seen a few times. The CDR3 reads CASKAGQMQDYGYTF. For the CDR3, the DNA is TGTGCCAGCAAGGCAGGGCAGATGCAGGACTATGGCTACACCTTC. The chain couples TRBV21-1 to TRBJ1-2. TRBV21-1 is shown as a pseudogene. The CDR3 sequence is 15 residues long.

V gene TRBV5-5 combines with J gene TRBJ2-3; D remains unclear. Germline-derived CDR1 and CDR2 are SGHKS and YYEKEE (reference sequence). This CDR3 has 17 residues. V was pared by 3 bases and J by 4 bases, with 21 bases between. CDR3 sequence: CASSSGWQPASPDTQYF. CDR3 DNA sequence: TGTGCCAGCAGCTCAGGATGGCAGCCGGCTAGTCCAGATACGCAGTATTTT.